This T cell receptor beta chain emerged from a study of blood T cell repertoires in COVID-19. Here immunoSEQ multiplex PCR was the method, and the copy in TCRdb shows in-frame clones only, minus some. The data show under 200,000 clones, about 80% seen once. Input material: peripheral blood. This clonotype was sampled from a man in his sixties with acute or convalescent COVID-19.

This CDR3 reads CASSLDGSNQPQHF. The CDR3 coding sequence is TGCGCCAGCAGCTTGGACGGTAGCAATCAGCCCCAGCATTTT. V and J are TRBV5-1 and TRBJ1-5; no definite D call. The CDR3 covers 14 residues. V lost 0 bases and J 0 bases, leaving 4 bases between the germline ends. The V gene's germline CDR1 is SGHRS and CDR2 YFSETQ.